Below are 20 T cell receptor beta chains sequenced from a single sample in a study of cytomegalovirus exposure and HLA in healthy donors. PCR used 60 Vbeta primers and 13 Jbeta primers. Using immunoSEQ multiplex PCR, the repertoire was profiled, and TCRdb retains in-frame clones only, with some absent. The table has under 200,000 clones, roughly 80% seen once. The sequencing sample was made of PBMCs. The receptors were sampled from a girl aged 2-15 years in good health and CMV-seropositive.

The chain links TRBV5-4 to TRBJ2-1, with TRBD2 as a possible D gene (6 bases). The length of the CDR3 is 16 residues. The V gene lost 2 bases and the J gene lost 8 bases, with 20 bases spanning the gap. Germline values: CDR1 SGHNT, CDR2 YYREEE (reference sequence). The CDR3 loop is CASSFGPGTYGDEQFF. The CDR3 region has the DNA TGTGCCAGCAGCTTTGGCCCCGGGACTTATGGGGATGAGCAGTTCTTC.

Note on this clone: Additional DNA sequences in this sample encode the identical CDR3. The genes are TRBV11-2 and TRBJ2-5; D is unclear. CDR1 and CDR2 from the germline V gene are SGHAT and FQNNGV. This CDR3 region has 14 residues. V was cut by 5 bases and J by 1 base, with 11 bases left in between. CDR3 DNA sequence: TGTGCCAGCAGCCTTTTAGTCTTCCAAGAGACCCAGTACTTC. Its protein product is CASSLLVFQETQYF.

CDR3 nucleotides: TGCGCCAGCAGCATCGGGACTACCTCCTACAATGAGCAGTTCTTC. This gives the protein CASSIGTTSYNEQFF. The chain carries TRBV5-1 and TRBJ2-1; 7 bases match TRBD2. CDR1 SGHRS and CDR2 YFSETQ come from the germline V gene. This CDR3 comprises 15 residues. The V and J ends lost 4 bases and 0 bases, in that order; junction bases with no gene match: 4.

The chain combines TRBV6-1 with TRBJ2-1, with 12 nucleotides matching TRBD2. Germline V gives CDR1 MNHNS, CDR2 SASEGT. The V gene end was trimmed by 4 bases and the J gene end by 4 bases; junction bases not matched to a gene: 5. The CDR3 loop spans 16 amino acids. The CDR3 DNA follows: TGTGCCAGCAGTGCCGGACTAGCGGGATCGTACAATGAGCAGTTCTTC. Translation: CASSAGLAGSYNEQFF.

CDR3 sequence (DNA): TGTGCCAGCAGCTTATCTACAGGGGCAGGGGAGCTGTTTTTT. It specifies CASSLSTGAGELFF. V gene TRBV7-9 combines with J gene TRBJ2-2; 7 bases map to TRBD1. The CDR3 is 14 residues long. Germline V CDR1 and CDR2: SEHNR, FQNEAQ (reference sequence). With 2 bases clipped from V and 8 bases from J, the junction kept 5 bases outside the gene matches.

The genes are TRBV5-1 and TRBJ1-3, with D possibly being TRBD1 (5 bases). The CDR3 loop spans 13 amino acids. Germline lookup yields CDR1 SGHRS and CDR2 YFSETQ. The ends were cut back, 4 bases at V and 6 bases at J, with 11 bases in the middle. CDR3 DNA: TGCGCCAGCAGCGCAGTAGGGGAAAACACCATATATTTT. Protein: CASSAVGENTIYF.

The chain has TRBV27 and TRBJ1-5; 8 bases are a match to TRBD1. J gave up 0 bases and V 6 bases, and 10 bases lay outside the gene matches. Germline-derived CDR1 and CDR2 are MNHEY and SMNVEV (reference sequence). The CDR3 has 17 amino acids. CDR3 in DNA: TGTGCCAGCAGCCGGACAGGGAGGCGAAATAGCAATCAGCCCCAGCATTTT. Translating gives CASSRTGRRNSNQPQHF.

This clone was recorded once. The same CDR3 also results from other DNA sequences found in this sample. CDR3 nucleotides: TGTGCCAGCAGTGAACGGGGGAACACCGGGGAGCTGTTTTTT. Amino acids: CASSERGNTGELFF. This chain links TRBV2 with TRBJ2-2; tentatively, D is TRBD2 (5 bases). V lost 2 bases and J 1 base, leaving 5 bases between the germline ends. The germline CDR1 and CDR2 sequences are SNHLY and FYNNEI. CDR3 length: 14 residues.

This clone came up a few times. The chain combines TRBV6-5 with TRBJ1-5; D call uncertain. Trimming took 2 bases from V and 0 from J, leaving 8 bases between them. The CDR3 has 15 residues. Germline CDR1 reads MNHEY; CDR2 reads SVGAGI. In DNA, the CDR3 is TGTGCCAGCAGTTACGGGAGATTTAGCAATCAGCCCCAGCATTTT. Amino acids: CASSYGRFSNQPQHF.

The gene calls are TRBV5-4 and TRBJ1-6; 8 bases fit TRBD1. With 4 bases clipped from V and 7 bases from J, the junction kept 7 bases outside the gene matches. CDR3 size: 15 residues. Per the germline V gene, CDR1 is SGHNT and CDR2 is YYREEE (reference sequence). The CDR3 sequence: CASSDRTGNNSPLHF. DNA of the CDR3: TGTGCCAGCAGCGACCGGACAGGGAACAATTCACCCCTCCACTTT.

The rearrangement links TRBV2 to TRBJ1-2, with 12 bases identical to TRBD1. Germline V CDR1 and CDR2: SNHLY, FYNNEI. V lost 7 bases and J lost 8; bases outside the gene matches: 5. This CDR3 has 13 amino acids. The CDR3 sequence is CASIWDRGRGYTF. The CDR3 bases are TGTGCCAGCATTTGGGACAGGGGGCGCGGCTACACCTTC.

This clone was detected only a few times. V usage is TRBV29-1 and J usage is TRBJ2-5, with 8 bases matching TRBD2. Per the germline V gene, CDR1 is SQVTM and CDR2 is ANQGSEA. The CDR3 consists of 13 residues. The ends lost 6 bases at V and 5 bases at J; junction bases unmatched: 8. The CDR3 DNA is TGCAGCGTGGGTGGGACTAGTGGGGAGACCCAGTACTTC. It specifies CSVGGTSGETQYF.

This clone came up once. J is TRBJ1-2 and V is TRBV4-1, with D perhaps matching TRBD1 (6 bases). Germline assignment: CDR1 MGHRA and CDR2 YSYEKL. Trimming pared 5 bases from V and 3 bases from J, leaving 10 bases between. The CDR3 totals 13 residues. CDR3: CASSAQGHYGYTF. The CDR3, as DNA: TGCGCCAGCAGCGCACAGGGCCACTATGGCTACACCTTC.

The chain links TRBV7-3 to TRBJ2-1, with TRBD1 matching over 7 bases. Germline-derived CDR1 and CDR2 are SGHTA and FQGTGA. CDR3 length: 18 residues. The V segment lost 3 bases and the J segment 2 bases; nucleotides outside the gene matches: 13. Written as DNA, the CDR3 is TGTGCCAGCAGCTTTAGGGGGCGCGAAACGATCCCCTACAATGAGCAGTTCTTC. The encoded protein is CASSFRGRETIPYNEQFF. Based on the CDR3 plus reference TRBV7-3 and TRBJ2-1, the full variable domain is GAGVSQTPSNKVTEKGKYVELRCDPISGHTALYWYRQSLGQGPEFLIYFQGTGAADDSGLPNDRFFAVRPEGSVSTLKIQRTERGDSAVYLCASSFRGRETIPYNEQFFGPGTRLTVL.

As for this clone: This same CDR3 is encoded by further DNA sequences in the sample. This rearrangement joins TRBV18 to TRBJ2-7; D call uncertain. Between the trimmed V and J ends, which lost 6 bases and 0 bases, there was a span of 6 bases. This CDR3 has 12 residues. Germline CDR1 KGHSH, CDR2 LQKENI. In DNA, the CDR3 is TGTGCCAGCTCCCCTTCCTCCTACGAGCAGTACTTC. The encoded protein is CASSPSSYEQYF.

This chain uses TRBV7-9 with TRBJ1-5, with a possible D match to TRBD1 (6 bases). Germline V gene sequence: CDR1 SEHNR, CDR2 FQNEAQ (reference sequence). The CDR3 covers 17 residues. The V end was cut by 1 base, the J end by 2 bases, with 15 bases between. DNA for the CDR3: TGTGCCAGCAGCTTAGATAGGGGGTTTGATGGCAATCAGCCCCAGCATTTT. This codes for CASSLDRGFDGNQPQHF.

V is TRBV15 and J is TRBJ2-3; 9 bases agree with TRBD2. CDR3 size: 16 residues. CDR1 and CDR2 (germline): LNHNV, YYDKDF (reference sequence). The J segment lost 5 bases and the V segment lost 1 base, leaving 7 bases of the junction unmatched. CDR3 sequence reads: CATSRVRGRARDTQYF. The CDR3 nucleotides read TGTGCCACCAGCAGAGTGCGCGGGAGGGCCAGAGATACGCAGTATTTT. Complete variable domain (other parts from reference TRBV15 and TRBJ2-3): DAMVIQNPRYQVTQFGKPVTLSCSQTLNHNVMYWYQQKSSQAPKLLFHYYDKDFNNEADTPDNFQSRRPNTSFCFLDIRSPGLGDTAMYLCATSRVRGRARDTQYFGPGTRLTVL.

This clone occurred a few times. One junction end does not reproduce the germline sequence, and a read error may be involved. The V and J genes are TRBV7-9 and TRBJ1-4, with D unclear. Germline-derived CDR1 and CDR2 are SEHNR and FQNEAQ (reference sequence). The CDR3 consists of 16 residues. This CDR3 reads CSSSLVSGGGMEKLFF. The CDR3 DNA reads TGTTCCAGCAGCTTAGTATCGGGAGGTGGAATGGAAAAACTGTTTTTT.

As for this clone: This CDR3 is also generated by other DNA sequences in the sample. The chain employs TRBV6-5 and TRBJ1-5; the D is unclear. Germline lookup yields CDR1 MNHEY and CDR2 SVGAGI. V lost 0 bases and J lost 2, with 8 bases in between. There are 15 residues in the CDR3. CDR3 sequence: CASSYSGGRNQPQHF. The CDR3 nucleotides read TGTGCCAGCAGTTACTCGGGAGGGCGCAATCAGCCCCAGCATTTT.

The chain recombines TRBV5-4 with TRBJ2-2; D remains ambiguous. This CDR3 is 15 amino acids long. Germline-derived CDR1 and CDR2 are SGHNT and YYREEE (reference sequence). Trimming cost V 0 bases and J 5 bases, with 11 bases left between them. The chain's CDR3 is CASSLALGTTGELFF. The CDR3 bases are TGTGCCAGCAGCTTGGCCTTGGGCACTACCGGGGAGCTGTTTTTT.